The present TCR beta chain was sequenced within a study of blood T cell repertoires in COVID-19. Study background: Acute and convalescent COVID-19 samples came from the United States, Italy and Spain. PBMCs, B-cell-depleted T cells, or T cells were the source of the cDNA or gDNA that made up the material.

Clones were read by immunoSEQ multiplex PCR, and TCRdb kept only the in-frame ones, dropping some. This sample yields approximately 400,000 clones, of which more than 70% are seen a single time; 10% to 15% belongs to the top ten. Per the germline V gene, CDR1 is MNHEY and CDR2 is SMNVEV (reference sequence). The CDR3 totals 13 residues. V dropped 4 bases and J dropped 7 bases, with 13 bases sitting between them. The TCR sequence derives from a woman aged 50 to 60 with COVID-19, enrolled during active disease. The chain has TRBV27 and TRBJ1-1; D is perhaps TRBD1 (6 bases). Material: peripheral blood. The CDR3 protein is CASSSRIGGEAFF. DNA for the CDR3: TGTGCCAGCAGTTCCCGTATAGGGGGTGAAGCTTTCTTT.